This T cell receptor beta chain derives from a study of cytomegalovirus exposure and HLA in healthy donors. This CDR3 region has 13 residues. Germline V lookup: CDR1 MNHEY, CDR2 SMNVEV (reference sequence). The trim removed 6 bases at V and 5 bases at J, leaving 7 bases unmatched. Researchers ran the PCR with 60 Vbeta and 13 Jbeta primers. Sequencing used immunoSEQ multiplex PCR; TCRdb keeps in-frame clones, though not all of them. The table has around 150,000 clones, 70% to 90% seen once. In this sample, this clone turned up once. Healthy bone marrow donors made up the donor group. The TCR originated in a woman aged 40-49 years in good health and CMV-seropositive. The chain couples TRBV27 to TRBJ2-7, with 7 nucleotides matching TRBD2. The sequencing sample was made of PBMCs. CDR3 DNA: TGTGCCAGCAGGACTAGCAATGTCAACGAGCAGTACTTC. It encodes CASRTSNVNEQYF.